Listed here are 7 T cell receptor beta chains from one sample, sequenced in a study of the immune and genomic landscape of osteosarcoma. Primary, local recurrence and metastasis osteosarcoma tumors were taken after treatment from poor-prognosis patients. Measured with immunoSEQ multiplex PCR; TCRdb has only the in-frame clones, and not every one. The top ten clones hold about 15% of a sample with approximately 6,000 clones, roughly two thirds of them seen once. Sequenced sample: osteosarcoma tumor tissue from the lung. The origin of the receptors is a human donor with osteosarcoma.

The chain links TRBV19 to TRBJ1-2; TRBD1 matches at 7 bases. CDR1 is LNHDA and CDR2 is SQIVND in the germline V gene (reference sequence). V dropped 8 bases and J dropped 2; count of bases not matched to a gene: 5. The CDR3 extends over 13 amino acids. The CDR3: CASLDRPNYGYTF. The CDR3 nucleotides are TGTGCCAGTCTGGACAGGCCCAACTATGGCTACACCTTC.

This chain uses TRBV7-7 with TRBJ2-3; TRBD2 matches at 14 bases. Germline V lookup: CDR1 SSHAT, CDR2 FNYEAQ (reference sequence). J gave up 3 bases and V 5 bases, and 4 bases lay outside the gene matches. This CDR3 is built from 16 residues. CDR3 residues: CASSEGTSGSTDTQYF. CDR3 in DNA: TGTGCCAGCAGCGAAGGGACTAGCGGGAGTACAGATACGCAGTATTTT.

The rearrangement joins TRBV5-4 to TRBJ1-1, with no clear D. Germline lookup yields CDR1 SGHNT and CDR2 YYREEE (reference sequence). V lost 0 bases and J lost 1, with 7 bases in between. The CDR3 has 14 amino acids. CDR3 in DNA: TGTGCCAGCAGCTTGGACCGACCGAACACTGAAGCTTTCTTT. Translation gives CASSLDRPNTEAFF.

This clone is large by share. J is TRBJ1-4 and V is TRBV2; D is unresolved. V was shortened by 7 bases and J by 4 bases, with 13 bases between the two germline ends. The CDR3 has 14 amino acids. Looked up from germline, CDR1 is SNHLY and CDR2 is FYNNEI. The CDR3 is CASNIEGHNEKLFF. The CDR3 coding sequence is TGTGCCAGCAATATCGAGGGCCATAATGAAAAACTGTTTTTT.

The chain links TRBV19 to TRBJ1-2; D uncertain. CDR1 is LNHDA and CDR2 is SQIVND in the germline V gene (reference sequence). Trimming took off 8 bases at V and 3 bases at J, with 25 bases between the two ends. The CDR3 consists of 17 residues. CDR3 in amino acids: CASSIYGNWGADYGYTF. CDR3 coding DNA: TGTGCCAGTTCCATTTACGGTAATTGGGGAGCGGACTATGGCTACACCTTC. The full variable domain, with the rest looked up from reference TRBV19 and TRBJ1-2, is DGGITQSPKYLFRKEGQNVTLSCEQNLNHDAMYWYRQDPGQGLRLIYYSQIVNDFQKGDIAEGYSVSREKKESFPLTVTSAQKNPTAFYLCASSIYGNWGADYGYTFGSGTRLTVV.

This clone was counted only a few times. The rearrangement uses TRBV6-1 and TRBJ1-2; D not certain. V shed 5 bases and J shed 6 bases, with 10 bases lying between them. The CDR3 is 12 amino acids. Germline loops: CDR1 MNHNS, CDR2 SASEGT. This chain's CDR3 is CASSFGMNGYTF. CDR3 DNA: TGTGCCAGCAGTTTTGGGATGAATGGCTACACCTTC.

This chain links TRBV7-2 with TRBJ1-2; the D gene is possibly TRBD1 (5 bases). CDR1 and CDR2 from the germline V gene are SGHTA and FQGNSA. The CDR3 spans 13 residues. V was shortened by 4 bases and J by 5 bases, with 11 bases between the two germline ends. CDR3 protein: CASSSLGEYGYTF. The DNA of the CDR3 is TGTGCCAGCAGCTCATTGGGGGAATATGGCTACACCTTC.